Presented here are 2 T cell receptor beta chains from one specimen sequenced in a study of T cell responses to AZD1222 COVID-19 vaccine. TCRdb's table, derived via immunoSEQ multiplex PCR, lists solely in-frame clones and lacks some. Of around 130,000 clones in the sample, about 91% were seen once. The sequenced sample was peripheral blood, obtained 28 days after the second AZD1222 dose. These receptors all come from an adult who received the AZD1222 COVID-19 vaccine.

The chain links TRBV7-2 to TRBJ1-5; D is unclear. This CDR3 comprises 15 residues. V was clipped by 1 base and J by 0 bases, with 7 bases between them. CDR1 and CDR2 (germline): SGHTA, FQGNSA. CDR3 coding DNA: TGTGCCAGCAGCTTAGGAGCAGCTAGCAATCAGCCCCAGCATTTT. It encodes CASSLGAASNQPQHF.

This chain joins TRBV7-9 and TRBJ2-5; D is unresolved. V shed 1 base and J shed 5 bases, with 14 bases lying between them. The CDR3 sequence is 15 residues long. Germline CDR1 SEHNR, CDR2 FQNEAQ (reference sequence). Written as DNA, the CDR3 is TGTGCCAGCAGCTTAGACGACGGCGGTTGGGAGACCCAGTACTTC. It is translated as CASSLDDGGWETQYF. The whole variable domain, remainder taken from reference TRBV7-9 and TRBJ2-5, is DTGVSQNPRHKITKRGQNVTFRCDPISEHNRLYWYRQTLGQGPEFLTYFQNEAQLEKSRLLSDRFSAERPKGSFSTLEIQRTEQGDSAMYLCASSLDDGGWETQYFGPGTRLLVL.